One and the same sample provided the 15 T cell receptor beta chains below, sequenced in a study of cytomegalovirus exposure and HLA in healthy donors. PCR primers comprised 60 Vbeta and 13 Jbeta primers. Method: immunoSEQ multiplex PCR; TCRdb's copy keeps in-frame clones and lacks some. This table has 120,000 to 150,000 clones, around 75% appearing once. Sequenced material: PBMCs. The receptors come from a man in his sixties in good health and CMV-seronegative.

This rearrangement joins TRBV4-1 to TRBJ2-2, with 14 bases lining up with TRBD2. Germline assignment: CDR1 MGHRA and CDR2 YSYEKL. V trimming: 2 bases; J trimming: 4 bases; junction bases outside the gene matches: 3. The CDR3 has 17 residues. As DNA, the CDR3 is TGCGCCAGCAGCCAAAGTGGACTAGCGGGAGGCACCGGGGAGCTGTTTTTT. Its protein product is CASSQSGLAGGTGELFF.

The chain employs TRBV10-3 and TRBJ1-1, with D perhaps matching TRBD1 (5 bases). This CDR3 comprises 13 residues. CDR1 ENHRY and CDR2 SYGVKD come from the germline V gene. Deletions cut 10 bases from V and 4 bases from J, with 16 bases between. In nucleotides, the CDR3 is TGTGCCACACGCAGGGCTAAGGGCACTGAAGCTTTCTTT. Translating gives CATRRAKGTEAFF.

V and J are TRBV10-1 and TRBJ2-3; 11 nucleotides line up with TRBD2. The V gene end was trimmed by 3 bases and the J gene end by 2 bases; junction bases not matched to a gene: 19. Germline CDR1 WNHNN, CDR2 SYGVQD (reference sequence). The CDR3 has 21 residues. CDR3 sequence: CASSEWTSGPRGRATTDTQYF. The CDR3 region has the DNA TGCGCCAGCAGTGAATGGACTAGCGGGCCCCGGGGGAGGGCCACCACAGATACGCAGTATTTT.

The gene calls are TRBV10-3 and TRBJ1-5, with 8 bases matching TRBD1. Germline CDR1 ENHRY, CDR2 SYGVKD. The CDR3 sequence is 14 residues long. J was trimmed by 6 bases and V by 4 bases; bases with no gene match: 5. Here the CDR3 DNA reads TGTGCCATCAGTGGACAGGGGCAGGGTCAGCCCCAGCATTTT. It specifies CAISGQGQGQPQHF.

This CDR3 reads CAGGTMLYNEQFF. For the CDR3, the DNA is TGTGCCGGCGGGACTATGCTATACAATGAGCAGTTCTTC. The rearrangement links TRBV6-1 to TRBJ2-1, with 7 nucleotides matching TRBD2. Germline lookup yields CDR1 MNHNS and CDR2 SASEGT. V gave up 11 bases and J gave up 4 bases; unmatched junction bases: 8. This CDR3 contains 13 residues.

The chain joins TRBV19 to TRBJ1-3; D is unresolved. The CDR3 is 15 amino acids. V was shortened by 4 bases and J by 0 bases, with 10 bases between the two germline ends. Per germline, CDR1 LNHDA and CDR2 SQIVND (reference sequence). Here the CDR3 reads CASSTRHLSGNTIYF. The DNA of the CDR3 is TGTGCCAGTAGTACCCGACACCTCTCTGGAAACACCATATATTTT.

The V and J genes are TRBV7-8 and TRBJ2-7; D not resolved. The V end lost 5 bases, the J end lost 0 bases, and 11 bases lay between the germline ends. Germline values: CDR1 SGHVS, CDR2 FQNEAQ. The CDR3 is made up of 14 amino acids. The chain's CDR3 is CASSPTSVSYEQYF. DNA of the CDR3: TGTGCCAGCAGCCCTACTTCGGTCTCCTACGAGCAGTACTTC.

This clone was seen a few times. The rearrangement links TRBV29-1 to TRBJ2-3; 7 bases line up with TRBD1. The trim removed 5 bases at V and 2 bases at J, leaving 13 bases unmatched. This CDR3 contains 16 residues. Germline V gene sequence: CDR1 SQVTM, CDR2 ANQGSEA. Here the CDR3 DNA reads TGCAGCGTTCGAGGGGGCGGGTGGGATCTCACAGATACGCAGTATTTT. Protein: CSVRGGGWDLTDTQYF.

The CDR3, as DNA: TGTGCCAGCACCAATCCCCAGGAGGGGGCTGAAAAACTGTTTTTT. It specifies CASTNPQEGAEKLFF. The V and J genes are TRBV2 and TRBJ1-4; 7 nucleotides align to TRBD1. Trimming at V came to 7 bases and at J to 7 bases, leaving 12 bases not matched to a gene. This CDR3 has 15 amino acids. The germline V gene has CDR1 SNHLY and CDR2 FYNNEI.

The J gene is TRBJ2-7, the V gene TRBV15; 10 nucleotides match TRBD2. With 1 base clipped from V and 8 bases from J, the junction kept 14 bases outside the gene matches. CDR3 length equals 17 residues. CDR1 LNHNV and CDR2 YYDKDF come from the germline V gene (reference sequence). The CDR3 reads CATSRGALTSGYTKQYF. The DNA for the CDR3 is TGTGCCACCAGCAGAGGGGCTTTGACTAGCGGGTATACGAAGCAGTACTTC. The full variable domain, in which reference TRBV15 and TRBJ2-7 provide the parts outside the CDR3, is DAMVIQNPRYQVTQFGKPVTLSCSQTLNHNVMYWYQQKSSQAPKLLFHYYDKDFNNEADTPDNFQSRRPNTSFCFLDIRSPGLGDTAMYLCATSRGALTSGYTKQYFGPGTRLTVT.

This chain connects TRBV30 to TRBJ2-5, with 11 bases fitting TRBD2. Germline loops: CDR1 GTSNPN, CDR2 SVGIG (reference sequence). V shed 4 bases and J 9 bases; nucleotides not matched to a gene: 16. The CDR3 has 16 residues. The CDR3 reads CAWMAPGLAVPESQYF. The DNA for the CDR3 is TGTGCCTGGATGGCTCCGGGACTAGCGGTCCCGGAGTCCCAGTACTTC.

The chain uses TRBV6-1 and TRBJ2-1; 8 nucleotides line up with TRBD2. The V gene's germline CDR1 is MNHNS and CDR2 SASEGT. V shed 6 bases and J 8 bases; nucleotides not matched to a gene: 12. The CDR3 has 15 residues. The CDR3 sequence is CASSRGSGSDHEQFF. The DNA of the CDR3 is TGTGCCAGCAGCCGAGGGAGCGGGAGTGACCATGAGCAGTTCTTC.

The chain carries TRBV5-1 and TRBJ1-5; 9 bases are shared with TRBD1. Germline CDR1 and CDR2: SGHRS and YFSETQ. V was pared by 1 base and J by 4 bases, with 9 bases of the junction left unmatched. The CDR3 is 17 amino acids. The CDR3 spells CASSLTGTGLGNQPQHF. In DNA, the CDR3 is TGCGCCAGCAGCTTGACCGGGACAGGGTTAGGAAATCAGCCCCAGCATTTT.

The gene calls are TRBV11-2 and TRBJ1-6, with D unresolved. This CDR3 comprises 15 residues. V was trimmed by 3 bases and J by 10 bases, leaving 16 bases between them. The V gene's germline CDR1 is SGHAT and CDR2 FQNNGV. The CDR3 DNA follows: TGTGCCAGCAGCTTTAGGTCGGGGTACGGGTCACCCCTCCACTTT. It specifies CASSFRSGYGSPLHF.

The chain carries TRBV6-5 and TRBJ1-5, with D maybe TRBD1 (6 bases). V was clipped by 5 bases and J by 3 bases, with 14 bases between them. The length of the CDR3 is 15 residues. From germline, CDR1 is MNHEY and CDR2 SVGAGI. CDR3 bases: TGTGCCAGCAGTCCTGACAGGCCGAACAATCAGCCCCAGCATTTT. Protein sequence: CASSPDRPNNQPQHF.